The rows below give T cell receptor beta chains drawn from one sample of a study of T cells in Graves' hyperthyroidism and ophthalmopathy. TCRdb ran MiXCR on the multiplex PCR reads and lists one entry per CDR3 protein. The table lists hundreds of thousands of distinct CDR3 sequences, around 15% of them singletons. The material sequenced was blood. Source of these receptors: a man younger than 30 with Graves' ophthalmopathy. The CDR3 runs from the conserved cysteine through the conserved F or W. The D gene is left open where the match is weak. Some rows mark clone size as missing; the rest say once, few, many or name a class of expanded clone.

abundance: few
v_gene: TRBV5-6
j_gene: TRBJ2-7
d_gene: TRBD1
CDR3nt: TGTGCCAGCAGCTTGGAGGTTCGGACAGGGGGTTTCGAGCAGTACTTC
CDR3aa: CASSLEVRTGGFEQYF

abundance: -
v_gene: TRBV19
j_gene: TRBJ2-1
d_gene: -
CDR3nt: TGTGCCAGTAGAGACCGGAGGATCAATGAGCAGTTCTTC
CDR3aa: CASRDRRINEQFF

abundance: few
v_gene: TRBV5-1
j_gene: TRBJ2-3
d_gene: -
CDR3nt: TGCGCCAGCAGCTTGGGGCCTAGCGTTAGCACAGATACGCAGTATTTT
CDR3aa: CASSLGPSVSTDTQYF

abundance: many
v_gene: TRBV3-1
j_gene: TRBJ1-2
d_gene: -
CDR3nt: TGTGCCAGCAGTACGGCGCTGATCTATGGCTACACCTTC
CDR3aa: CASSTALIYGYTF

abundance: many
v_gene: TRBV3-1
j_gene: TRBJ1-1
d_gene: TRBD1
CDR3nt: TGTGCCAGCAGCCTCCGACAGGGTTGGGGCACTGAAGCTTTCTTT
CDR3aa: CASSLRQGWGTEAFF

abundance: many
v_gene: TRBV18
j_gene: TRBJ2-7
d_gene: -
CDR3nt: TGTGCCAGCTCACTTCGCCGGACAGCCGAGCAGTACTTC
CDR3aa: CASSLRRTAEQYF

abundance: few
v_gene: TRBV20-1
j_gene: TRBJ2-1
d_gene: -
CDR3nt: TGCAGTGCTGGGTCTAGGCACAATGAGCAGTTCTTC
CDR3aa: CSAGSRHNEQFF

abundance: -
v_gene: TRBV12-5
j_gene: TRBJ2-7
d_gene: TRBD1
CDR3nt: TGTGCTAGTGGTTTGGTACTACAGGGGGGTTCCTACGAGCAGTACTTC
CDR3aa: CASGLVLQGGSYEQYF

abundance: many
v_gene: TRBV11-2
j_gene: TRBJ2-7
d_gene: TRBD2
CDR3nt: TGTGCCAGCAGCTTAGGGCGGGAGCCCTACGAGCAGTACTTC
CDR3aa: CASSLGREPYEQYF

abundance: -
v_gene: TRBV4-2
j_gene: TRBJ1-5
d_gene: -
CDR3nt: TGTGCCAGCAGCCAAGAGGACCGGGGAGGGACCCAGCATTTT
CDR3aa: CASSQEDRGGTQHF

abundance: -
v_gene: TRBV20-1
j_gene: TRBJ2-1
d_gene: TRBD2
CDR3nt: TGCAGTGCTAGGGGACTAGCCTACAATGAGCAGTTCTTC
CDR3aa: CSARGLAYNEQFF

abundance: -
v_gene: TRBV7-3
j_gene: TRBJ2-3
d_gene: -
CDR3nt: TGTGCCAGCAGCTTATTAGGGGGTGGCACAGATACGCAGTATTTT
CDR3aa: CASSLLGGGTDTQYF

abundance: few
v_gene: TRBV19
j_gene: TRBJ2-2
d_gene: -
CDR3nt: TGTGCCAGTAGTATTTATGGGAGTTCCTACACCGGGGAGCTGTTTTTT
CDR3aa: CASSIYGSSYTGELFF

abundance: few
v_gene: TRBV7-9
j_gene: TRBJ2-5
d_gene: TRBD2
CDR3nt: TGTGCCAGCGCCCGGGACCCCGGGGGGGAGACCCAGTACTTC
CDR3aa: CASARDPGGETQYF

abundance: few
v_gene: TRBV6-2/TRBV6-3
j_gene: TRBJ1-2
d_gene: -
CDR3nt: TGTGCCAGCAGTTACACGACCGGGCTTGGGGGAGATGGCTACACCTTC
CDR3aa: CASSYTTGLGGDGYTF

abundance: many
v_gene: TRBV2
j_gene: TRBJ1-5
d_gene: -
CDR3nt: TGTGCCAGCAGGGCGGGACGGAGCAATCAGCCCCAGCATTTT
CDR3aa: CASRAGRSNQPQHF

abundance: -
v_gene: TRBV6-5
j_gene: TRBJ2-7
d_gene: -
CDR3nt: TGTGCCAGCAGTTACTCGGCTGTCCAAAGTTACGAGCAGTACTTC
CDR3aa: CASSYSAVQSYEQYF

abundance: few
v_gene: TRBV12-3/TRBV12-4
j_gene: TRBJ2-3
d_gene: -
CDR3nt: TGTGCCAGCAGGCTCACGGGACACCAAGGATCCGATACGCAGTATTTT
CDR3aa: CASRLTGHQGSDTQYF

abundance: many
v_gene: TRBV2
j_gene: TRBJ2-1
d_gene: TRBD2
CDR3nt: TGTGCCAGCGGTGATTCACTAGCGGGGTACAATGAGCAGTTCTTC
CDR3aa: CASGDSLAGYNEQFF

abundance: many
v_gene: TRBV30
j_gene: TRBJ2-5
d_gene: TRBD2
CDR3nt: TGTGCCTGGGGGCCTGGGACTAGCGGCGAGACCCAGTACTTC
CDR3aa: CAWGPGTSGETQYF

abundance: many
v_gene: TRBV7-9
j_gene: TRBJ1-5
d_gene: -
CDR3nt: TGTGCCAGCAGCATAACAGGGCTTAGCAATCAGCCCCAGCATTTT
CDR3aa: CASSITGLSNQPQHF

abundance: many
v_gene: TRBV7-9
j_gene: TRBJ2-1
d_gene: TRBD1
CDR3nt: TGTGCCAGCAGCCTCCAGGACAGGATGGTAGACGAGCAGTTCTTC
CDR3aa: CASSLQDRMVDEQFF

abundance: few
v_gene: TRBV20-1
j_gene: TRBJ1-5
d_gene: TRBD1
CDR3nt: TGCAGTGCTAGAGGGACAGGGGGTACATATAGCAATCAGCCCCAGCATTTT
CDR3aa: CSARGTGGTYSNQPQHF

abundance: many
v_gene: TRBV2
j_gene: TRBJ2-5
d_gene: -
CDR3nt: TGTGCCAGCAGGAAAGGGTGGTCAGAGACCCAGTACTTC
CDR3aa: CASRKGWSETQYF

abundance: many
v_gene: TRBV11-2
j_gene: TRBJ1-5
d_gene: TRBD1
CDR3nt: TGTGCCAGCAGCTTAGGGTCAGGGGGTGTGGAGCATTTT
CDR3aa: CASSLGSGGVEHF

abundance: many
v_gene: TRBV6-1
j_gene: TRBJ2-7
d_gene: TRBD2
CDR3nt: TGTGCCAGCAGTGGCCCAGGGTTAGCGGGGTCCTACGAGCAGTACTTC
CDR3aa: CASSGPGLAGSYEQYF

abundance: many
v_gene: TRBV5-1
j_gene: TRBJ2-7
d_gene: TRBD1
CDR3nt: TGCGCCAGCAGCGCCGGGACAGGGGGGTCCAACGAGCAGTACTTC
CDR3aa: CASSAGTGGSNEQYF

abundance: -
v_gene: TRBV19
j_gene: TRBJ1-2
d_gene: -
CDR3nt: TGTGCCAGTACGTTGAGGACTAACTATGGCTACACCTTC
CDR3aa: CASTLRTNYGYTF

abundance: many
v_gene: TRBV3-1
j_gene: TRBJ1-2
d_gene: TRBD1
CDR3nt: TGTGCCAGCAGCCAAGGAGTCCTTGGGACAGGGGCCGGCTACACCTTC
CDR3aa: CASSQGVLGTGAGYTF

abundance: many
v_gene: TRBV28
j_gene: TRBJ2-1
d_gene: TRBD2
CDR3nt: TGTGCCAGCACGCAAGGTGGGACTAGTGTTGAGCAGTTCTTC
CDR3aa: CASTQGGTSVEQFF

abundance: many
v_gene: TRBV5-6
j_gene: TRBJ2-2
d_gene: TRBD2
CDR3nt: TGTGCCAGCAGCTTTTGGGACTGGCGTCCGGGACTAGCGGGAGGGCACTACACCGGGGAGCTGTTTTTT
CDR3aa: CASSFWDWRPGLAGGHYTGELFF

abundance: few
v_gene: TRBV4-1
j_gene: TRBJ1-4
d_gene: TRBD1
CDR3nt: TGCGCCAGCAGCGGGACAGGGCTCGGGGAAAAACTGTTTTTT
CDR3aa: CASSGTGLGEKLFF

abundance: many
v_gene: TRBV6-1
j_gene: TRBJ2-3
d_gene: TRBD2
CDR3nt: TGTGCCAGCAGGACGGGGGCGGGGGGGTTCGAGACGCAGTATTTT
CDR3aa: CASRTGAGGFETQYF

abundance: many
v_gene: TRBV28
j_gene: TRBJ1-5
d_gene: -
CDR3nt: TGTGCCAGCAGTTTGGGTGCCGATCAGCCCCAGCATTTT
CDR3aa: CASSLGADQPQHF

abundance: -
v_gene: TRBV29-1
j_gene: TRBJ1-4
d_gene: -
CDR3nt: TGCAGCGTTCTAGGGGGGGGTGAAAAACTGTCTTTT
CDR3aa: CSVLGGGEKLSF

abundance: -
v_gene: TRBV7-2
j_gene: TRBJ2-1
d_gene: TRBD2
CDR3nt: TGTGCCAGCAGCATAGGACTAGCGGGAGTATATGAGCAGTTCTTC
CDR3aa: CASSIGLAGVYEQFF

abundance: many
v_gene: TRBV18
j_gene: TRBJ1-4
d_gene: TRBD1
CDR3nt: TGTGCCAGCTCACCACTCAGGGGGCCTGGGGAAAAACTGTTTTTT
CDR3aa: CASSPLRGPGEKLFF

abundance: few
v_gene: TRBV11-3
j_gene: TRBJ2-6
d_gene: -
CDR3nt: TGTGCCAGCAGCTTAAGTCCAGGGTCGGGGGCCAACGTCCTGACTTTC
CDR3aa: CASSLSPGSGANVLTF

abundance: few
v_gene: TRBV10-2
j_gene: TRBJ2-7
d_gene: TRBD2
CDR3nt: TGCGCCAGCAGTTCACTAGCGGGGTCCTACTACGAGCAGTACTTC
CDR3aa: CASSSLAGSYYEQYF

abundance: -
v_gene: TRBV7-9
j_gene: TRBJ2-1
d_gene: -
CDR3nt: TGTGCCAGCAGCTTAACGGGGAACGTCAATGAGCAGTTCTTC
CDR3aa: CASSLTGNVNEQFF

abundance: many
v_gene: TRBV12-3/TRBV12-4
j_gene: TRBJ1-5
d_gene: -
CDR3nt: TGTGCCAGCAGTCCCAGCTCGGACGGTCAGCCCCAGCATTTT
CDR3aa: CASSPSSDGQPQHF

abundance: many
v_gene: TRBV6-2/TRBV6-3
j_gene: TRBJ2-7
d_gene: TRBD1
CDR3nt: TGTGCCACGGGACAGTCCTACGAGCAGTACTTC
CDR3aa: CATGQSYEQYF

abundance: -
v_gene: TRBV18
j_gene: TRBJ2-7
d_gene: -
CDR3nt: TGTGCCAGCTCACCAGGGATTTGGGGCGAGCAGTACTTC
CDR3aa: CASSPGIWGEQYF

abundance: -
v_gene: TRBV29-1
j_gene: TRBJ1-4
d_gene: -
CDR3nt: TGCAGCGTTCCTTCTGTCAGAGGGGGAGAAAAACTGTTTTTT
CDR3aa: CSVPSVRGGEKLFF

abundance: few
v_gene: TRBV6-1
j_gene: TRBJ2-6
d_gene: -
CDR3nt: TGTGCCAGCAGGATCAGGGGCTCTGGGGCCAACGTCCTGACTTTC
CDR3aa: CASRIRGSGANVLTF

abundance: many
v_gene: TRBV29-1
j_gene: TRBJ2-3
d_gene: -
CDR3nt: TGCAGTGTAGCCGGGAGAGTCACAGATACGCAGTATTTT
CDR3aa: CSVAGRVTDTQYF

abundance: many
v_gene: TRBV3-1
j_gene: TRBJ2-3
d_gene: TRBD2
CDR3nt: TGTGCCAGCAGCCTGAGCGGGGGAGTCACAGATACGCAGTATTTT
CDR3aa: CASSLSGGVTDTQYF

abundance: many
v_gene: TRBV11-3
j_gene: TRBJ2-5
d_gene: -
CDR3nt: TGTGCCAGCAGCTTAGTACTCGGGACCCAAGAGACCCAGTACTTC
CDR3aa: CASSLVLGTQETQYF

abundance: -
v_gene: TRBV6-4
j_gene: TRBJ1-5
d_gene: -
CDR3nt: TGTGCCAGCAGTGACTCTATCCTTACGGGGAATCAGCCCCAGCATTTT
CDR3aa: CASSDSILTGNQPQHF

abundance: many
v_gene: TRBV11-1
j_gene: TRBJ2-7
d_gene: TRBD2
CDR3nt: TGTGCCAGCAGCGGAACTAGCGGGAGCTCCTACGAGCAGTACTTC
CDR3aa: CASSGTSGSSYEQYF

abundance: few
v_gene: TRBV9
j_gene: TRBJ2-1
d_gene: -
CDR3nt: TGTGCCAGCAGCTACTCCGGGACTTCGACCTACAATGAGCAGTTCTTC
CDR3aa: CASSYSGTSTYNEQFF

abundance: -
v_gene: TRBV4-1
j_gene: TRBJ2-7
d_gene: TRBD2
CDR3nt: TGCGCCGGCAGCCAAGAGCCGGGGGGGCTGCTCTACGAGCAGTACTTC
CDR3aa: CAGSQEPGGLLYEQYF

abundance: -
v_gene: TRBV6-6
j_gene: TRBJ2-4
d_gene: -
CDR3nt: TGTGCCAGCAGTTACTCGGAACAATCCCTTCAGTACTTC
CDR3aa: CASSYSEQSLQYF

abundance: -
v_gene: TRBV7-9
j_gene: TRBJ2-3
d_gene: -
CDR3nt: TGTGCCAGCAGCTTAGTCGAGGATGCGCAGTATTTT
CDR3aa: CASSLVEDAQYF

abundance: -
v_gene: TRBV5-1
j_gene: TRBJ2-5
d_gene: TRBD1
CDR3nt: TGCGCCAGCAACGAGGGACAGGGTGGGACCCAGTACTTC
CDR3aa: CASNEGQGGTQYF

abundance: many
v_gene: TRBV15
j_gene: TRBJ1-1
d_gene: -
CDR3nt: TGTGCCACCGGGCCGCGGAACACTGAAGCTTTCTTT
CDR3aa: CATGPRNTEAFF

abundance: few
v_gene: TRBV12-3/TRBV12-4
j_gene: TRBJ1-4
d_gene: -
CDR3nt: TGTGCCAGCAGTTTCTGGGGGGGGGCGCGGGTTGAAAAACTGTTTTTT
CDR3aa: CASSFWGGARVEKLFF

abundance: many
v_gene: TRBV10-3
j_gene: TRBJ2-1
d_gene: TRBD1
CDR3nt: TGTGCCATCAGTGAGTCGGCTGGGACAGGGCTCTACAATGAGCAGTTCTTC
CDR3aa: CAISESAGTGLYNEQFF

abundance: -
v_gene: TRBV10-2
j_gene: TRBJ1-1
d_gene: -
CDR3nt: TGCGCCAGCACCCAGGGAATCACTGAAGCTTTCTTT
CDR3aa: CASTQGITEAFF